Presented here are 21 T cell receptor beta chains from one specimen sequenced in a study of blood T cell repertoires in COVID-19. Some clones are missing from TCRdb's copy, which holds only in-frame ones; the method was immunoSEQ multiplex PCR. The profile covers 75,000 or so clones, with around 82% appearing a single time and 8% to 13% taken by the ten largest. Sequencing was done on a sample of peripheral blood. The receptors originated from a man aged 55 to 70 with acute or convalescent COVID-19.

This clone appeared a single time. The chain combines TRBV18 with TRBJ1-1; D is unresolved. The germline V and J ends were trimmed by 0 bases and 6 bases, with 8 bases remaining between them. The CDR3 is made up of 13 amino acids. The germline V gene has CDR1 KGHSH and CDR2 LQKENI. CDR3 nucleotide sequence: TGTGCCAGCTCACCACCGAGTGGTTCTGAAGCTTTCTTT. Translated: CASSPPSGSEAFF.

The chain couples TRBV12-3 or TRBV12-4 to TRBJ1-2; a possible D gene is TRBD1 (5 bases). The V gene lost 6 bases and the J gene lost 4 bases, with 12 bases spanning the gap. There are 13 residues in the CDR3. The CDR3: CASSPGGVYGYTF. The DNA for the CDR3 is TGTGCCAGCAGCCCTGGGGGGGTCTATGGCTACACCTTC.

The chain has TRBV11-2 and TRBJ2-7; perhaps TRBD1 as D (5 bases). Trimming stripped 1 base from V and 4 bases from J, with 11 bases between. Per the germline V gene, CDR1 is SGHAT and CDR2 is FQNNGV. The CDR3 length is 14 residues. CDR3 bases: TGTGCCAGCAGCTTAGTGGGGCAGCAGTACGAGCAGTACTTC. Protein product: CASSLVGQQYEQYF.

The chain is built from TRBV18 and TRBJ2-5, with 14 bases that match TRBD2. The length of the CDR3 is 16 residues. Germline V gene sequence: CDR1 KGHSH, CDR2 LQKENI. J was trimmed by 5 bases and V by 8 bases; bases with no gene match: 10. Written as DNA, the CDR3 is TGTGCCAGCACCTCCCGGACTAGCGGGGGGAAGGAGACCCAGTACTTC. This encodes CASTSRTSGGKETQYF.

This chain uses TRBV28 with TRBJ1-5, with D perhaps TRBD1 (5 bases). This CDR3 is built from 14 residues. Germline-derived CDR1 and CDR2 are MDHEN and SYDVKM. Trimming cost V 8 bases and J 2 bases, with 13 bases left between them. The CDR3 DNA reads as TGTGCCAGCCAGGTGGGGGGTGGCAATCAGCCCCAGCATTTT. Translated: CASQVGGGNQPQHF.

This clone was picked up one time. The V call is TRBV5-4, the J call TRBJ2-1; the D gene is possibly TRBD2 (6 bases). The V gene lost 4 bases and the J gene lost 8 bases, with 16 bases spanning the gap. The CDR3 is 14 amino acids. Germline lookup yields CDR1 SGHNT and CDR2 YYREEE (reference sequence). The CDR3 DNA is TGTGCCAGCAGCCGGGACTCAGGAGTCGATGAGCAGTTCTTC. Encoded protein: CASSRDSGVDEQFF. The entire variable domain, with the rest obtained from reference TRBV5-4 and TRBJ2-1, is as follows: ETGVTQSPTHLIKTRGQQVTLRCSSQSGHNTVSWYQQALGQGPQFIFQYYREEENGRGNFPPRFSGLQFPNYSSELNVNALELDDSALYLCASSRDSGVDEQFFGPGTRLTVL.

This clone came up a few times. The chain joins TRBV7-9 to TRBJ2-5; TRBD2 matches at 8 bases. This CDR3 contains 15 residues. V lost 5 bases and J lost 3; bases outside the gene matches: 8. Germline assignment: CDR1 SEHNR and CDR2 FQNEAQ (reference sequence). The DNA of the CDR3 is TGTGCCAGCAGCATAGGGACTAGAAAGGAAGAGACCCAGTACTTC. The encoded protein is CASSIGTRKEETQYF. Supplemented by reference TRBV7-9 and TRBJ2-5, the full variable domain reads DTGVSQNPRHKITKRGQNVTFRCDPISEHNRLYWYRQTLGQGPEFLTYFQNEAQLEKSRLLSDRFSAERPKGSFSTLEIQRTEQGDSAMYLCASSIGTRKEETQYFGPGTRLLVL.

The J gene is TRBJ2-7, the V gene TRBV7-2; tentatively, D is TRBD2 (5 bases). Trimming shortened V by 5 bases and J by 0 bases, and 17 bases separated the two germline ends. From germline, CDR1 is SGHTA and CDR2 FQGNSA. CDR3 size: 16 residues. The CDR3 coding sequence is TGTGCCAGCAGCCCCCAATCTTTGGGGAGCTCCTACGAGCAGTACTTC. As protein: CASSPQSLGSSYEQYF.

V gene TRBV6-1 combines with J gene TRBJ2-7; tentatively, D is TRBD1 (6 bases). This CDR3 has 11 residues. The V gene's germline CDR1 is MNHNS and CDR2 SASEGT. Trimming removed 6 bases at V and 8 bases at J, with 11 bases between. The CDR3 nucleotides are TGTGCCAGCAGCCAACAGGGTCAGCAGTACTTC. Protein sequence: CASSQQGQQYF.

DNA of the CDR3: TGTGCCAGCAGCTACGGGACAGATCAGCCCCAGCATTTT. Translated, it gives CASSYGTDQPQHF. This chain joins TRBV28 and TRBJ1-5; 7 bases are shared with TRBD1. The germline gives CDR1 MDHEN, CDR2 SYDVKM. The V and J ends lost 6 bases and 5 bases, in that order; junction bases with no gene match: 4. The CDR3 sequence is 13 residues long.

V and J are TRBV19 and TRBJ1-1, with D tentatively TRBD1 (6 bases). With 3 bases removed from V and 3 bases from J, the gap between germline ends came to 8 bases. In germline, CDR1 is LNHDA, CDR2 SQIVND (reference sequence). The CDR3 is 13 amino acids. Here the CDR3 reads CASSMKGDTEAFF. The CDR3 DNA follows: TGTGCCAGTAGTATGAAGGGGGACACTGAAGCTTTCTTT.

The chain has TRBV6-2 or TRBV6-3 and TRBJ1-4, with 12 positions matching TRBD1. The CDR3 loop spans 15 amino acids. V shed 4 bases, J shed 11 bases, and the junction held 8 bases outside the gene matches. Germline assignment: CDR1 MNHEY and CDR2 SVGEGT. The DNA of the CDR3 is TGTGCCAGCAGTTCCGGGACAGGGGGCGAACGGAAACTGTTTTTT. Protein: CASSSGTGGERKLFF.

CDR3 in DNA: TGTGCCAGCAGCTCCCGGGACAGGATCGTCTATGGCTACACCTTC. Amino acids: CASSSRDRIVYGYTF. This chain links TRBV3-1 (or the pseudogene TRBV3-2) with TRBJ1-2, with TRBD1 matching over 8 bases. V lost 5 bases, J lost 4 bases, and 9 bases stayed unmatched. This CDR3 region has 15 residues. Per the germline V gene, CDR1 is LGHDT and CDR2 is YNNKEL (reference sequence).

Turning to this clone: The junction differs from germline at one of its ends, possibly a read error. The rearrangement uses TRBV7-7 and TRBJ2-1, with a tentative D call TRBD1 (6 bases). CDR1 is SSHAT and CDR2 is FNYEAQ in the germline V gene (reference sequence). CDR3 size: 15 residues. CDR3 in DNA: TGTGCTAGCAGCCCAGGCAGGGGCGGGTACAATGAGCAGTTCTTC. The encoded protein is CASSPGRGGYNEQFF.

This clone was detected only a few times. The V and J genes are TRBV10-3 and TRBJ1-4; unclear D gene. Germline assignment: CDR1 ENHRY and CDR2 SYGVKD. The CDR3 is made up of 13 amino acids. V shed 10 bases and J shed 7 bases, with 16 bases lying between them. This chain's CDR3 is CATATGVGEKLFF. Written as DNA, the CDR3 is TGTGCCACTGCGACCGGGGTTGGTGAAAAACTGTTTTTT.

This clone was seen a handful of times. V is TRBV28 and J is TRBJ2-2, with a tentative D call TRBD1 (7 bases). The germline V gene has CDR1 MDHEN and CDR2 SYDVKM. The CDR3 spans 14 residues. Trimming removed 6 bases from V and 6 bases from J, with 14 bases in between. CDR3 residues: CASRRQGGAGELFF. CDR3 coding DNA: TGTGCCAGCAGACGTCAGGGGGGAGCCGGGGAGCTGTTTTTT.

This clone turned up a few times. The gene calls are TRBV19 and TRBJ2-1; D not certain. Per germline, CDR1 LNHDA and CDR2 SQIVND (reference sequence). V was pared by 2 bases and J by 3 bases, with 2 bases between. The CDR3 is 12 amino acids. Here the CDR3 reads CASSIHYNEQFF. Written as DNA, the CDR3 is TGTGCCAGTAGTATACACTACAATGAGCAGTTCTTC.

This clone was seen only a few times. V gene TRBV28 combines with J gene TRBJ1-6; 8 nucleotides align to TRBD1. This CDR3 contains 16 residues. The germline CDR1 and CDR2 sequences are MDHEN and SYDVKM. V was clipped by 4 bases and J by 11 bases; unmatched bases: 13. CDR3 loop: CASSYLSGQGTAPLHF. CDR3 DNA: TGTGCCAGCAGTTATCTATCCGGACAGGGAACTGCACCCCTCCACTTT.

This sequence joins TRBV21-1 and TRBJ2-7; TRBD1, the table's D call, lacks a check against the DNA. TRBV21-1 has pseudogene status. The CDR3 contains 16 residues. The CDR3 is CASSKGQGRGCYEQYF. CDR3 DNA: TGTGCCAGCAGCAAAGGACAGGGGAGGGGGTGCTACGAGCAGTACTTC.

The V gene is TRBV3-1 (or the pseudogene TRBV3-2), the J gene TRBJ1-1; TRBD1 might be the D (5 bases). The V end was cut by 5 bases, the J end by 0 bases, with 10 bases between. Germline values: CDR1 LGHDT, CDR2 YNNKEL (reference sequence). CDR3 length equals 14 residues. CDR3 coding DNA: TGTGCCAGCAGCAGGGGTTCATTGAACACTGAAGCTTTCTTT. It yields the protein CASSRGSLNTEAFF.

This clone occurred a few times. This chain links TRBV5-1 with TRBJ2-3, with 10 bases that match TRBD2. Germline-derived CDR1 and CDR2 are SGHRS and YFSETQ. The trim removed 4 bases at V and 4 bases at J, leaving 15 bases unmatched. The CDR3 covers 18 residues. CDR3 nucleotide sequence: TGCGCCAGCAGCCCCGGGCTAGCGGGGGCCCCGCGGGCAGATACGCAGTATTTT. This translates into CASSPGLAGAPRADTQYF.